This T cell receptor beta chain comes out of a study of T cells in localized non-small cell lung cancer (TCRdb year 2020). Regarding the complete study: The study examined T cell repertoires in approximately 240 patients with early-stage NSCLC and compared tumors with uninvolved tumor-adjacent lungs. The cohort consisted of 200 to 300 treatment-naive NSCLC patients whose localized lung tumors had been resected. NSCLC patients had a mean age of roughly 64 years, and 129 were male and about 98 female. Study-level results and caveats: Because the study design was exploratory, TCR variables were selected using unadjusted p-values without false-discovery rate correction. The highest T cell clonality was observed in uninvolved tumor-adjacent lung, where clonality exceeded that of tumor, suggesting that antigenic responses were more focused in uninvolved tumor-adjacent lung. Of the top 100 tumor clones, a median of approximately 60 were detected in paired uninvolved adjacent lung; 28 were also among that lung's top 100. Higher blood T cell density associated with longer overall survival, while higher adjacent-lung clonality associated with shorter survival. Multi-region tumor sequencing was not performed, so intratumor heterogeneity could not be excluded.

The V end loses 0 bases and the J end loses 1 base, and a stretch of 3 bases separates them. As encoded in the germline V gene (reference sequence), CDR1 is GTSNPN while CDR2 is SVGIG. The CDR3 numbers 12 residues from cysteine through phenylalanine. Only CDR3 DNA is held: 36 bases, read in frame from base 1. At diagnosis, tumor, uninvolved tumor-adjacent lung and peripheral blood were collected and then preserved as a mix of FFPE and fresh-frozen material. For TCR repertoire profiling, the blood samples were analyzed as peripheral blood mononuclear cells. This clone was observed a few times. Its antigen is not yet known. The record has no base qualities; no much larger clone is one base away. The immunoSEQ Assay was used to sequence TCR beta CDR3 regions from DNA. Per the authors' processing: To compute T cell density, TCR beta template counts were normalized to usable DNA, which was estimated by amplifying housekeeping genes. Using the preseqR package, richness was estimated by extrapolating to 120,000 templates for tissue samples and 400,000 templates for PBMC samples. Clonality was defined as one minus Pielou's evenness. Differential abundance testing on productive amino-acid clonotypes, with a minimum total count of 5 and an alpha of 0.1, was used to identify tissue-enriched TCRs. The Jaccard Index and the Morisita Overlap Index were used to measure how much the repertoires overlapped between compartments. GLIPH grouped TCR beta CDR3s together with public tetramer-defined viral CDR3s, and a viral motif had to include at least three viral sequences and also show V-gene enrichment. Not all clones reach the TCRdb copy of this immuneACCESS table, which keeps in-frame sequences only. Checked studies attribute under half of the gap to unresolved V genes and leave the rest unexplained. D and trimming come from the DNA, and the V and J calls and clone size come from that table. The sample has about 78,000 clones on record, 84% of them singletons. The ten biggest clones cover around 2.8% of the sample.

This specimen was peripheral blood, taken before any cancer treatment. The chain joins TRBV30 to TRBJ1-1, with the D gene call left open. The receptor was isolated from a man aged 40-75 years with stage I lung adenocarcinoma. The nucleotides read TGTGCCTGGAGTGTAAGGAACACTGAAGCTTTCTTT. The translation is CAWSVRNTEAFF.